This T cell receptor (beta chain) was obtained from a study of technical replicates of blood from a handful of donors. From germline, CDR1 is SEHNR and CDR2 FQNEAQ (reference sequence). The CDR3 is 15 amino acids. J gave up 7 bases and V 1 base, and 5 bases lay outside the gene matches. Assay: immunoSEQ multiplex PCR; the TCRdb copy retains only in-frame clones and omits some. The sample records fewer than 100,000 clones, 95% to 98% being singletons. This sequence originates from a human donor in good health. The chain employs TRBV7-9 and TRBJ2-1; 9 bases match TRBD2. The specimen sequenced was T cells isolated from PBMCs. CDR3 DNA: TGTGCCAGCAGCTTAGAGGCGGGAGGGCCGAATGAGCAGTTCTTC. It encodes CASSLEAGGPNEQFF.